This T cell receptor beta chain was sequenced during a study of CD4 T cells in relation to SARS-CoV-2 and coronaviruses. About the study: The HLA restriction of the shared crossreactive spike epitopes was mapped. General observations from the study: Samples before the pandemic and after infection were not matched within any donor. This crossreactivity analysis covered spike protein alone, no other viral proteins. Monoreactive clones expanded significantly more to SARS-CoV-2 than crossreactive clones did.

Libraries were prepared by immunoSEQ multiplex PCR; TCRdb keeps only in-frame clonotypes and omits some of them. Of approximately 11,000 clones in the sample, around 86% are singletons; the top ten hold 2.2%. As for this clone: The target antigen is unknown.

Deletions cut 7 bases from V and 2 bases from J, with 14 bases between. The CDR3 consists of 15 residues. CDR1 and CDR2 (germline): LNHDA, SQIVND (reference sequence). The receptor was isolated from an adult with COVID-19. This chain links TRBV19 with TRBJ2-2, with D perhaps TRBD1 or TRBD2 (5 bases each). The sample taken for sequencing was naive CD4+ T cells from PBMCs. Subset reported: naive CD4+ T cells isolated by negative enrichment. The DNA of the CDR3 is TGTGCCAGTAACCGGAGGCAGGGAAACACCGGGGAGCTGTTTTTT. Its translation: CASNRRQGNTGELFF. Filled out from reference TRBV19 and TRBJ2-2, the complete variable domain reads DGGITQSPKYLFRKEGQNVTLSCEQNLNHDAMYWYRQDPGQGLRLIYYSQIVNDFQKGDIAEGYSVSREKKESFPLTVTSAQKNPTAFYLCASNRRQGNTGELFFGEGSRLTVL.